A single sample gave rise to the 9 T cell receptor beta chains below, sequenced in a study of T-cell reconstitution after alpha-beta-depleted transplantation in children. A library of TCRbeta sequences, prepared with unique molecular identifiers, was generated. TCRdb processed the PCR reads anew with MiXCR; each CDR3 protein has one entry. Of about 540,000 distinct CDR3 sequences listed, about 16% are singletons. This sample comprised PBMCs from the stem cell graft donor, obtained from the stem cell graft. Source of these receptors: a human donor who donated a stem cell graft to a child with acute lymphoblastic leukemia.

This clonotype has more than one count but fewer than ten. The chain carries TRBV12-3 or TRBV12-4 and TRBJ2-7, with TRBD1 matching 11 bases. The CDR3 runs 16 residues. Unmatched junction bases numbered 8, after V lost 0 bases and J lost 7 bases. CDR3: CASSLAFGTGGREQYF. As DNA, the CDR3 is TGTGCCAGCAGTTTAGCGTTCGGGACAGGGGGACGTGAGCAGTACTTC.

The chain employs TRBV25-1 and TRBJ1-1, with D possibly being TRBD1 (5 bases). The CDR3 extends over 12 amino acids. Germline loops: CDR1 MGHDK, CDR2 SYGVNS. The V end lost 4 bases, the J end lost 3 bases, and 6 bases lay between the germline ends. The CDR3 loop is CASSVGDTEAFF. Here the CDR3 DNA reads TGTGCCAGCAGTGTAGGGGACACTGAAGCTTTCTTT.

J is TRBJ1-1 and V is TRBV5-1; maybe TRBD1 (5 bases). The CDR3 runs to 15 residues. The germline gives CDR1 SGHRS, CDR2 YFSETQ. Trimming left V 4 bases short and J 5 bases short, with 18 bases between. The DNA for the CDR3 is TGCGCCAGCAGCAATCGGGGGACCGACGGAACTGAAGCTTTCTTT. Translated, it gives CASSNRGTDGTEAFF.

This clonotype was seen more than once but under ten times. This chain connects TRBV6-2 or TRBV6-3 to TRBJ2-7; possibly TRBD1 for D (5 bases). Germline V gene lookup returns CDR1 MNHEY and CDR2 SVGEGT. This CDR3 has 16 amino acids. The V end lost 0 bases, the J end lost 1 base, and 13 bases lay between the germline ends. The CDR3 sequence: CASSYSKARQSYEQYF. The CDR3, as DNA: TGTGCCAGCAGTTACTCGAAAGCAAGACAGTCCTACGAGCAGTACTTC.

This clonotype was picked up a small number of times. The chain has TRBV5-1 and TRBJ1-2; D is unclear. This CDR3 is built from 15 residues. V was pared by 4 bases and J by 0 bases, with 13 bases between. Germline loops: CDR1 SGHRS, CDR2 YFSETQ. The CDR3 protein is CASSLSGISNYGYTF. CDR3 DNA: TGCGCCAGCAGCCTGTCTGGGATTTCTAACTATGGCTACACCTTC.

This clonotype was recorded a few times. The chain combines TRBV4-1 with TRBJ1-5; D ambiguous. This CDR3 comprises 13 residues. Trimming stripped 4 bases from V and 6 bases from J, with 10 bases between. Germline V CDR1 and CDR2: MGHRA, YSYEKL. CDR3 coding DNA: TGCGCCAGCAGCCCTGTCAACAGTCAGCCCCAGCATTTT. This sequence encodes CASSPVNSQPQHF.

The J gene is TRBJ2-5, the V gene TRBV12-3 or TRBV12-4; TRBD2 matches 9 bases. With V trimmed by 1 base and J by 5 bases, 8 bases remained unmatched. The CDR3 runs 16 residues. CDR3 coding DNA: TGTGCCAGCAGTTTAGGAGCGGGAGGATCGGGGGAGACCCAGTACTTC. Translating gives CASSLGAGGSGETQYF.

This chain joins TRBV27 and TRBJ2-1; TRBD2 might be the D (5 bases). The CDR3 is made up of 13 amino acids. Germline V lookup: CDR1 MNHEY, CDR2 SMNVEV (reference sequence). DNA of the CDR3: TGTTGCGATCGGACGGGGTCCTACAATGAGCAGTTCTTC. Translation: CCDRTGSYNEQFF.

The rearrangement joins TRBV6-5 to TRBJ2-5; TRBD2 matches 10 bases. The CDR3 spans 17 residues. The germline V gene encodes CDR1 MNHEY and CDR2 SVGAGI. Trimming took 3 bases from V and 3 from J; bases not matched to a gene: 10. The CDR3 loop reads CASSYGLAGVVEETQYF. The DNA of the CDR3 is TGTGCCAGCAGTTATGGTCTAGCGGGAGTAGTGGAAGAGACCCAGTACTTC.